This T cell receptor beta chain appears in the sequencing data of a study of CXCR3-negative and CXCR3-positive naive CD8 T cells. Study in general: Sequencing yielded about 135 million TRB reads, roughly 1.5 +/- 0.3 million per library.

UMI-labeled 5' RACE yielded the TRB cDNA libraries. TCRdb re-analyzed the 5' RACE reads; it lists each CDR3 protein once, without DNA. This sample's clone table lists some 150,000 distinct CDR3 sequences. Study findings and constraints: Whereas memory cells differed, naive CXCR3-negative and CXCR3-positive cells shared similar TRBV-TRBJ usage. Both of the naive subsets showed about the same high diversity, but memory CD8+ cells had much less. Researchers report that CXCR3-positive naive cells carry more hydrophobic TRB CDR3s than CXCR3-negative naive cells.

A remark on this clonotype: Its target is not known.

The CDR3 sequence is 13 residues long. Germline V lookup: CDR1 PRHDT, CDR2 FYEKMQ (reference sequence). The chain combines TRBV13 with TRBJ2-1. The sequencing input was naive CXCR3+ CD8+ T cells from blood. Indicated subset: CD45RO-CCR7+CD27+CD95- naive CD8+ T cells expressing CXCR3 (TNR3+). The TCR sequence derives from a human donor in good health. Some clones in this sample may be carry-over from other donors' samples. The chain's CDR3 is CASSYRWDNEQFF.